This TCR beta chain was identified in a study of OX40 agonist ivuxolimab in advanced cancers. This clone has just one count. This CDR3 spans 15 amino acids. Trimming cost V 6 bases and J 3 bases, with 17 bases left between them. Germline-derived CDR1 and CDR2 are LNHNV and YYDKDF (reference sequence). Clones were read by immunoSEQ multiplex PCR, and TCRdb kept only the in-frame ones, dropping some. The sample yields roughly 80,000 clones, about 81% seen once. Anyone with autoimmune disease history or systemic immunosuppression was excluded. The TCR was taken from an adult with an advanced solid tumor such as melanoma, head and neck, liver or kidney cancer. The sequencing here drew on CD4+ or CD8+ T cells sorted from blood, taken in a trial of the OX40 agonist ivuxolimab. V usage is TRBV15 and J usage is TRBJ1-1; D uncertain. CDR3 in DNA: TGTGCCACCAGTGAGAGTCTTTCAAGGGACACTGAAGCTTTCTTT. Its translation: CATSESLSRDTEAFF.